These T cell receptor beta chains were read from a single sample in a study of T cells in Graves' hyperthyroidism and ophthalmopathy. TCRdb analysed the multiplex PCR reads with MiXCR anew, one entry per CDR3 protein. This table holds under 250,000 distinct CDR3 sequences, roughly a sixth found once. Sequenced sample: blood. The receptors derive from a woman aged 45-65 years with Graves' hyperthyroidism. CDR3s include the opening cysteine and the closing phenylalanine or tryptophan. Fields, in order: V gene, CDR3 protein.

TRBV7-7 CASSFAGEAEQFF
TRBV18 CASSPPAWGTGNTEAFF
TRBV5-6 CASSSLEVSNEQYF
TRBV18 CASSPDRDQPQHF
TRBV6-1 CASTKSAGVNEQYF
TRBV20-1 CSASPGGETQYF
TRBV2 CASLRNLPEAFF
TRBV13 CASSWTSGTMVNDEQFF
TRBV12-5 CATGLPPSPGYTF
TRBV5-4 CASSYWTGGRWNQPQHF
TRBV28 CASRSSGARRETQYF
TRBV28 CASSLISGANVLTF
TRBV20-1 CSARDLEGQYEQYF
TRBV2 CASRREQGAYEQYF
TRBV5-4 CASSLASGVPYEQYF
TRBV20-1 CSARSGGAGSEQFF
TRBV4-2 CASSRESGRVENIQYF
TRBV28 CATRAGRGNSDTQYF
TRBV14 CASSLRLAGAYEQYF
TRBV12-3/TRBV12-4 CASRLGLAGGRNTGELFF
TRBV6-1 CASSEAGGAYGYTF
TRBV12-3/TRBV12-4 CASSLAGGPVETQYF
TRBV7-3 CASSASLVQVVANEQFF
TRBV11-3 CASSLVTGQPQHF
TRBV7-9 CASSLASSGETQYF
TRBV20-1 CSARARGRVNTGELFF
TRBV7-9 CASSPGQQGLGYTF
TRBV7-9 CASSLEGGSYEQYF
TRBV5-1 CASKDEGWLAGSYEQYF
TRBV4-1 CASSQGGPRTDTQYF
TRBV27 CASSPTPGGKSYEQYF
TRBV7-9 CASSLGGTSRPDTQYF
TRBV7-9 CASSLTSGRARTDTQYF
TRBV7-2 CASSSDRTYEQYF
TRBV13 CASSARGSSYNEQFF
TRBV6-5 CASSYLQGGYTF
TRBV10-3 CAISSMDTEAFF
TRBV7-3 CASSQSPGMNTEAFF
TRBV5-1 CASSLAYDDEQYF
TRBV19 CASSIAGTGGYGEQFF